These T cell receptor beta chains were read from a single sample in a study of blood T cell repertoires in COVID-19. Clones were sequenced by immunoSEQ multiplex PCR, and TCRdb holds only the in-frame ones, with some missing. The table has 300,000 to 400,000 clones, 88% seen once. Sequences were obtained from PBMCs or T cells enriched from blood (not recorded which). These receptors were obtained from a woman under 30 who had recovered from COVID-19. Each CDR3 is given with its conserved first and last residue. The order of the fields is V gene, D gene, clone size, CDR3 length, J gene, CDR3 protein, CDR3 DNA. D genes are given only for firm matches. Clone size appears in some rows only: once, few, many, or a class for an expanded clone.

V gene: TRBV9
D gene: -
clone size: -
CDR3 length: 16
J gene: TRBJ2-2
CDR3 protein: CASSTRDTFNTGELFF
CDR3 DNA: TGTGCCAGCAGCACCCGGGACACCTTCAACACCGGGGAGCTGTTTTTT

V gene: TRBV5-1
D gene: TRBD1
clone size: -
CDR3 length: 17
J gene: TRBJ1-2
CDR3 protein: CASSLAQIQGFYYGYTF
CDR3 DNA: TGCGCCAGCAGCTTGGCCCAGATACAGGGGTTCTACTATGGCTACACCTTC

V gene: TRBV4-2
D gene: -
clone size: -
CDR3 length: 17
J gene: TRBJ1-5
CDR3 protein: CASSQEADLRRNQPQHF
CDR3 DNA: TGTGCCAGCAGCCAAGAGGCAGACCTAAGGAGAAATCAGCCCCAGCATTTT

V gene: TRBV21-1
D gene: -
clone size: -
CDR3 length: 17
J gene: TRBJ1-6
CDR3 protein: CASSKRGEEQGSSPLHF
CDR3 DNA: TGTGCCAGCAGCAAACGCGGGGAGGAACAGGGGAGTTCACCCCTCCACTTT

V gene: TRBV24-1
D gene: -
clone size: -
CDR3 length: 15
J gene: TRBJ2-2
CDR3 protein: CATSPGGRNTGELFF
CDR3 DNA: TGTGCCACCAGCCCCGGGGGACGGAACACCGGGGAGCTGTTTTTT

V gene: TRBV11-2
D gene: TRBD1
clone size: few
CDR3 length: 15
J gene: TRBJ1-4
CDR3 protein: CASSRTGTGPEKLFF
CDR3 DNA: TGTGCCAGCAGTCGTACCGGGACAGGGCCTGAAAAACTGTTTTTT

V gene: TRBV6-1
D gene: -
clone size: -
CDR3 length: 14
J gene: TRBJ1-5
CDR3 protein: CASSNRVSNQPQHF
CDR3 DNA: TGTGCCAGCAGCAACAGGGTTAGCAATCAGCCCCAGCATTTT

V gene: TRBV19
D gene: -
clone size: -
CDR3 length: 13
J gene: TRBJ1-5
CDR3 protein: CASRRVSNQPQHF
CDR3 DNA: TGTGCCAGTCGCAGGGTAAGCAATCAGCCCCAGCATTTT

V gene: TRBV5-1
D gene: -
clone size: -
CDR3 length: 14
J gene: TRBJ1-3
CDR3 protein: CASSLAGEGNTIYF
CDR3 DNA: TGCGCCAGCAGCTTGGCTGGGGAGGGAAACACCATATATTTT

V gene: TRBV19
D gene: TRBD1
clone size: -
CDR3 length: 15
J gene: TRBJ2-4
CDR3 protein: CASSIGGTVENIQYF
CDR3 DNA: TGTGCCAGTAGTATAGGTGGGACAGTAGAAAACATTCAGTACTTC

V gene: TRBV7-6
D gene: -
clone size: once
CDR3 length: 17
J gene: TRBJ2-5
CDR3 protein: CASSLALLDPLQETQYF
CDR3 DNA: TGTGCCAGCAGCTTAGCGTTACTAGACCCGTTACAAGAGACCCAGTACTTC

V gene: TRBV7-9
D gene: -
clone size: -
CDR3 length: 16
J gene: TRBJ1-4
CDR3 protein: CASSLALQGPTWKLFF
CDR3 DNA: TGTGCCAGCAGCTTAGCGCTCCAGGGCCCTACCTGGAAACTGTTTTTT

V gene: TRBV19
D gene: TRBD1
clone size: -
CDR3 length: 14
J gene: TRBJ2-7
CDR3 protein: CAVGGDRGTYEQYF
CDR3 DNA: TGTGCCGTAGGGGGGGACAGGGGAACCTACGAGCAGTACTTC

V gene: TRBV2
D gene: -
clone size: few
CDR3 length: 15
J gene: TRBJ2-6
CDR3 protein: CASTGLSSGANVLTF
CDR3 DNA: TGTGCCAGCACGGGTTTATCTTCTGGGGCCAACGTCCTGACTTTC

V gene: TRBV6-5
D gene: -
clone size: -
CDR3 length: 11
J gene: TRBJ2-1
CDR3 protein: CASSYSNEQFF
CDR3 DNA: TGTGCCAGCAGTTATAGCAATGAGCAGTTCTTC

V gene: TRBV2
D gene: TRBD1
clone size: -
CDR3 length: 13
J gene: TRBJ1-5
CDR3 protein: CASKAGGTQPQHF
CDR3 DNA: TGTGCCAGCAAGGCAGGGGGCACTCAGCCCCAGCATTTT

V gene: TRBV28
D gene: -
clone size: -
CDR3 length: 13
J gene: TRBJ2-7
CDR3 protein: CASSRGATYEQYF
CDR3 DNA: TGTGCCAGCAGTCGCGGGGCCACCTACGAGCAGTACTTC

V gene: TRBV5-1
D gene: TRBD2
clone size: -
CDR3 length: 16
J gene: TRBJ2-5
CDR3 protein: CASMSGTSGGWETQYF
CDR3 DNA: TGCGCCAGCATGTCAGGGACTAGCGGGGGTTGGGAGACCCAGTACTTC

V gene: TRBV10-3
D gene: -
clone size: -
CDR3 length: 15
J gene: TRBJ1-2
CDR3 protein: CAISESRAVAYGYTF
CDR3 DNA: TGTGCCATCAGTGAGTCGAGAGCCGTCGCGTATGGCTACACCTTC

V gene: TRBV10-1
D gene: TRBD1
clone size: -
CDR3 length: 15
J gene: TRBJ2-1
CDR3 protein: CASSADRGLYNEQFF
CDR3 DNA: TGCGCCAGCAGCGCCGACAGGGGGCTGTACAATGAGCAGTTCTTC

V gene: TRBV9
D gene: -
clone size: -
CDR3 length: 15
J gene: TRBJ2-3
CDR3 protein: CASSPLDSFTDTQYF
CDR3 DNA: TGTGCCAGCAGCCCGCTAGACAGTTTCACAGATACGCAGTATTTT

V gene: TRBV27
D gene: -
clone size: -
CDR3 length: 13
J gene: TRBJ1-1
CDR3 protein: CASSFMGGTEAFF
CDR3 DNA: TGTGCCAGCAGTTTTATGGGGGGCACTGAAGCTTTCTTT

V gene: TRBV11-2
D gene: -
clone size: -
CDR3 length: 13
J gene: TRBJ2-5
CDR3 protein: CASSPTTSETQYF
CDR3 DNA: TGTGCCAGCAGCCCTACTACCTCAGAGACCCAGTACTTC

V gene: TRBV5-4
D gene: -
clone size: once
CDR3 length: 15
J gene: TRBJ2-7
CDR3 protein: CASSFVRGQNYEQYF
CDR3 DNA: TGTGCCAGCAGCTTTGTCAGAGGACAAAATTACGAGCAGTACTTC

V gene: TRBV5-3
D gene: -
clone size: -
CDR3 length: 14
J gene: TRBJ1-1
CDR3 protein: CARSLPQGKAEAFF
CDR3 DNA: TGTGCCAGAAGCTTGCCACAGGGTAAGGCTGAAGCTTTCTTT

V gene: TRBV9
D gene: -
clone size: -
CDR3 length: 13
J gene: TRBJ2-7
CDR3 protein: CASSVDPGYEQYF
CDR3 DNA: TGTGCCAGCAGCGTAGACCCAGGATACGAGCAGTACTTC

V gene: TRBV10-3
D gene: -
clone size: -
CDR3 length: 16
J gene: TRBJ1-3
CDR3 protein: CAISRDKSLSGNTIYF
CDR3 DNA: TGTGCCATCAGCCGGGACAAAAGCCTCTCTGGAAACACCATATATTTT